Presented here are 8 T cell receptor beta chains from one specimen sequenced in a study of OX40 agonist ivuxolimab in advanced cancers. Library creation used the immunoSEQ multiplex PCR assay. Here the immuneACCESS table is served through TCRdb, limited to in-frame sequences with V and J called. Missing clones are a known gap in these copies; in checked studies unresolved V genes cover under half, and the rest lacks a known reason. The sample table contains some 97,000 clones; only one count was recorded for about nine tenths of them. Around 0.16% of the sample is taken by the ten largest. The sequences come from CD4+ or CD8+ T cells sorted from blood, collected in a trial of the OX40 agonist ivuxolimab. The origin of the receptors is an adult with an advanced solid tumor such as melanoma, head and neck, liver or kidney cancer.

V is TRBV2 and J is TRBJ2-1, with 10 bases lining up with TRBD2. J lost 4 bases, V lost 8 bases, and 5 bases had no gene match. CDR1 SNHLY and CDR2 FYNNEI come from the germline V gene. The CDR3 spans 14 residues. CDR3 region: CASRLAGGYNEQFF. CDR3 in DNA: TGTGCCAGCCGCTTAGCGGGGGGTTACAATGAGCAGTTCTTC.

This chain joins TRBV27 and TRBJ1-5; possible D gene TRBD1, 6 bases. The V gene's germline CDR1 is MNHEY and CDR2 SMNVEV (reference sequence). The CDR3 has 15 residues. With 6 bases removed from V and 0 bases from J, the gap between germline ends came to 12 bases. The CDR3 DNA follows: TGTGCCAGCAGCCTCAGGGGATATAGCAATCAGCCCCAGCATTTT. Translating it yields CASSLRGYSNQPQHF.

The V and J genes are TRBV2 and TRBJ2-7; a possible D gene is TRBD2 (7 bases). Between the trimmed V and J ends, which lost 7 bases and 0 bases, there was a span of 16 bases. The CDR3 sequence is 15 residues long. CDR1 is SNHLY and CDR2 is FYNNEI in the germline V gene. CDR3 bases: TGTGCCAGCAAGGGGGGGGGCGGAAGCTCCTACGAGCAGTACTTC. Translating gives CASKGGGGSSYEQYF.

CDR3 protein: CATSRSTISSYEQYF. CDR3 DNA sequence: TGTGCCACCAGCCGATCGACGATCAGCTCCTACGAGCAGTACTTC. This chain joins TRBV15 and TRBJ2-7; D is ambiguous. This CDR3 region has 15 residues. Deletions cut 5 bases from V and 0 bases from J, with 14 bases between. From germline, CDR1 is LNHNV and CDR2 YYDKDF (reference sequence).

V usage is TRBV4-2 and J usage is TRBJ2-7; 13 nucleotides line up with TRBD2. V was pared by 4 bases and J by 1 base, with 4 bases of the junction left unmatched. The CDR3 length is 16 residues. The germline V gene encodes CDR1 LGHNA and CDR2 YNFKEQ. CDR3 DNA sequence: TGTGCCAGCAGCCCAGGGACTAGCGGGATATCCTACGAGCAGTACTTC. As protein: CASSPGTSGISYEQYF.

CDR3 DNA: TGTGCCTGGAGTGTAGGCCGCCTCACTGAAGCTTTCTTT. Its translation is CAWSVGRLTEAFF. The V call is TRBV30, the J call TRBJ1-1; D is unresolved. The CDR3 contains 13 residues. Trimming removed 0 bases from V and 4 bases from J, with 9 bases in between. The germline V gene encodes CDR1 GTSNPN and CDR2 SVGIG (reference sequence). The full variable domain, its missing parts supplied by reference TRBV30 and TRBJ1-1, is SQTIHQWPATLVQPVGSPLSLECTVEGTSNPNLYWYRQAAGRGLQLLFYSVGIGQISSEVPQNLSASRPQDRQFILSSKKLLLSDSGFYLCAWSVGRLTEAFFGQGTRLTVV.

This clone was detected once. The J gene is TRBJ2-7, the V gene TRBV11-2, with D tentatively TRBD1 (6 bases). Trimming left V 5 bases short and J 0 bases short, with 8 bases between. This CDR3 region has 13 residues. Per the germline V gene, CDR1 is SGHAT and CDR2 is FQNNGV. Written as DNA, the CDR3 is TGTGCCAGCAGCCGGACAGTCTCCTACGAGCAGTACTTC. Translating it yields CASSRTVSYEQYF. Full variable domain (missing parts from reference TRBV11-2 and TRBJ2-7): EAGVAQSPRYKIIEKRQSVAFWCNPISGHATLYWYQQILGQGPKLLIQFQNNGVVDDSQLPKDRFSAERLKGVDSTLKIQPAKLEDSAVYLCASSRTVSYEQYFGPGTRLTVT.

For the CDR3, the DNA is TGTGCCAGCAGCGTAGGTAGCGGGGGGAACGAGCAGTACTTC. Encoded protein: CASSVGSGGNEQYF. This chain links TRBV9 with TRBJ2-7; 10 nucleotides agree with TRBD2. Looked up from germline, CDR1 is SGDLS and CDR2 is YYNGEE. The CDR3 totals 14 residues. With 0 bases clipped from V and 5 bases from J, the junction kept 2 bases outside the gene matches.